A selection of T cell receptor beta chains follows, all from one sample in a study of beta chain features in type 1 diabetes. Assay: immunoSEQ multiplex PCR; the TCRdb copy retains only in-frame clones and omits some. The repertoire has 150,000 to 200,000 clones, about 63% of them found once; the top ten carry around 0.096%. Source material: naive CD4+ T cells from blood. The receptors derive from a man aged 25-45 years with type 1 diabetes. CDR3s include the opening cysteine and the closing phenylalanine or tryptophan. Each record gives: D gene, V gene, J gene, clone size, CDR3 length, CDR3 DNA, CDR3 protein. D genes are given only for firm matches. Size is omitted from some rows. Given values are once, few, many or a class for expanded clones.

D gene: .
V gene: TRBV25-1
J gene: TRBJ2-3
clone size: .
CDR3 length: 16
CDR3 DNA: TGTGCCAGCAGTGAATGGGGGCAGGGTAGCACAGATACGCAGTATTTT
CDR3 protein: CASSEWGQGSTDTQYF

D gene: .
V gene: TRBV29-1
J gene: TRBJ2-5
clone size: few
CDR3 length: 11
CDR3 DNA: TGCAGCTCCGGCGGGGAAGAGACCCAGTACTTC
CDR3 protein: CSSGGEETQYF

D gene: .
V gene: TRBV30
J gene: TRBJ1-5
clone size: .
CDR3 length: 12
CDR3 DNA: TGTGCCTGGAGTGTACGGGGTCAGCCCCAGCATTTT
CDR3 protein: CAWSVRGQPQHF

D gene: .
V gene: TRBV7-2
J gene: TRBJ2-7
clone size: .
CDR3 length: 15
CDR3 DNA: TGTGCCAGCAGCTTAGGGGGCGTTAGGGCGGACGAGCAGTACTTC
CDR3 protein: CASSLGGVRADEQYF

D gene: .
V gene: TRBV29-1
J gene: TRBJ2-5
clone size: .
CDR3 length: 16
CDR3 DNA: TGCAGCGTTGAAGGGGCGCCAGGGGAAAAACAAGAGACCCAGTACTTC
CDR3 protein: CSVEGAPGEKQETQYF

D gene: .
V gene: TRBV30
J gene: TRBJ2-1
clone size: .
CDR3 length: 15
CDR3 DNA: TGTGCCTGGAGTCCACGAGGGGGGGAAGGAAATGAGCAGTTCTTC
CDR3 protein: CAWSPRGGEGNEQFF

D gene: .
V gene: TRBV7-2
J gene: TRBJ2-5
clone size: .
CDR3 length: 14
CDR3 DNA: TGTGCCAGCAGCTTAGCTCGGGTACAAGAGACCCAGTACTTC
CDR3 protein: CASSLARVQETQYF

D gene: .
V gene: TRBV11-2
J gene: TRBJ2-1
clone size: few
CDR3 length: 15
CDR3 DNA: TGTGCCAGCAGCTCATCCTCCACGGTGGGAAATGAGCAGTTCTTC
CDR3 protein: CASSSSSTVGNEQFF

D gene: TRBD1
V gene: TRBV29-1
J gene: TRBJ1-1
clone size: .
CDR3 length: 14
CDR3 DNA: TGCAGCGTTGGTAGACAGGGGGTAACGACTGAAGCTTTCTTT
CDR3 protein: CSVGRQGVTTEAFF

D gene: .
V gene: TRBV30
J gene: TRBJ1-4
clone size: .
CDR3 length: 13
CDR3 DNA: TGTGCCTGGAGCCGGGCGGGGAATGAAAAACTGTTTTTT
CDR3 protein: CAWSRAGNEKLFF

D gene: .
V gene: TRBV29-1
J gene: TRBJ2-1
clone size: few
CDR3 length: 14
CDR3 DNA: TGCAGCGTTGCTCGGCTTCCAGCTGGCAATGAGCAGTTCTTC
CDR3 protein: CSVARLPAGNEQFF

D gene: TRBD1
V gene: TRBV9
J gene: TRBJ1-5
clone size: .
CDR3 length: 18
CDR3 DNA: TGTGCCAGCAGCGTAGCGATTGGGGACAGGGGATCCAATCAGCCCCAGCATTTT
CDR3 protein: CASSVAIGDRGSNQPQHF

D gene: .
V gene: TRBV4-3
J gene: TRBJ1-1
clone size: .
CDR3 length: 14
CDR3 DNA: TGCGCCAGCAGCCCCTTCGCGGGGGAAACTGAAGCTTTCTTT
CDR3 protein: CASSPFAGETEAFF

D gene: .
V gene: TRBV5-1
J gene: TRBJ2-7
clone size: few
CDR3 length: 14
CDR3 DNA: TGCGCCAGCAGCTTGGGAGACACGACCTACGAGCAGTACTTC
CDR3 protein: CASSLGDTTYEQYF

D gene: .
V gene: TRBV29-1
J gene: TRBJ2-3
clone size: .
CDR3 length: 12
CDR3 DNA: TGCAGCGTTGTGGTAGGGACAGATACGCAGTATTTT
CDR3 protein: CSVVVGTDTQYF

D gene: .
V gene: TRBV6-6
J gene: TRBJ2-6
clone size: .
CDR3 length: 16
CDR3 DNA: TGTGCCAGCAGTTACTCGAGTCCAGCCGGGGCCAACGTCCTGACTTTC
CDR3 protein: CASSYSSPAGANVLTF

D gene: .
V gene: TRBV5-6
J gene: TRBJ2-7
clone size: few
CDR3 length: 11
CDR3 DNA: TGTGCCAGCAGCTTGGGCGACGAGCAGTACTTC
CDR3 protein: CASSLGDEQYF

D gene: TRBD1
V gene: TRBV29-1
J gene: TRBJ1-2
clone size: .
CDR3 length: 13
CDR3 DNA: TGCAGCGTTGGCACAGGGGTGATCTATGGCTACACCTTC
CDR3 protein: CSVGTGVIYGYTF

D gene: TRBD1
V gene: TRBV29-1
J gene: TRBJ1-2
clone size: few
CDR3 length: 15
CDR3 DNA: TGCAGCGCTGACCCGGGACAGGGGACCAACTATGGCTACACCTTC
CDR3 protein: CSADPGQGTNYGYTF

D gene: .
V gene: TRBV25-1
J gene: TRBJ1-6
clone size: .
CDR3 length: 15
CDR3 DNA: TGTGCCAGCAGTGAATATTCCCTTTATGATTCACCCCTCCACTTT
CDR3 protein: CASSEYSLYDSPLHF

D gene: TRBD1
V gene: TRBV30
J gene: TRBJ1-4
clone size: .
CDR3 length: 15
CDR3 DNA: TGTGCCTTGAAACACCGGACAGGCGACAATGAAAAACTGTTTTTT
CDR3 protein: CALKHRTGDNEKLFF

D gene: .
V gene: TRBV9
J gene: TRBJ1-5
clone size: .
CDR3 length: 13
CDR3 DNA: TGTGCCAGCAGCGTAGGAAGCAATCAGCCCCAGCATTTT
CDR3 protein: CASSVGSNQPQHF